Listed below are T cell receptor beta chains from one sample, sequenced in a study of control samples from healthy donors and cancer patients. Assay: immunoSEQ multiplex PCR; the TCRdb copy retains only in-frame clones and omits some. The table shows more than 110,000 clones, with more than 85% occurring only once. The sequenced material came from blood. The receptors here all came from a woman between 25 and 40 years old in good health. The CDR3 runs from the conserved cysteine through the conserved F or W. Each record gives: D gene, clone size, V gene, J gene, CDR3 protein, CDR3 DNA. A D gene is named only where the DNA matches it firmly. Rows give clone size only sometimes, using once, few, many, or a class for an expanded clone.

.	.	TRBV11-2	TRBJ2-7	CASSWGSSYEQYF	TGTGCCAGCAGCTGGGGCTCTTCGTACGAGCAGTACTTC
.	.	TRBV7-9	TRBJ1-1	CASSLASTENTEAFF	TGTGCCAGCAGCTTAGCGTCCACGGAGAACACTGAAGCTTTCTTT
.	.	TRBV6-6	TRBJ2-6	CASSPSLAEPGANVLTF	TGTGCCAGCAGTCCCTCCCTCGCAGAACCTGGGGCCAACGTCCTGACTTTC
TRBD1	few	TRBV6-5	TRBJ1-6	CASTQTGGNSPLHF	TGTGCCAGCACGCAAACAGGGGGGAATTCACCCCTCCACTTT
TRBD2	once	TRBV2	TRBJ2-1	CATGGNIHNEQFF	TGTGCCACCGGGGGGAACATCCACAATGAGCAGTTCTTC
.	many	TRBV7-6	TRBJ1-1	CASSFSATDTEAFF	TGTGCCAGCAGCTTCAGCGCGACGGACACTGAAGCTTTCTTT
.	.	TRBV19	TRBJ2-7	CASSIGGRGYEQYF	TGTGCCAGTAGTATCGGAGGCAGGGGCTACGAGCAGTACTTC
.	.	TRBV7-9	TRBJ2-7	CASSLESEQYF	TGTGCCAGCAGCTTAGAAAGCGAGCAGTACTTC
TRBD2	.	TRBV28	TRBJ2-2	CASSPFGLAGDLGTGELFF	TGTGCCAGCAGTCCGTTCGGTCTAGCGGGAGACTTGGGCACCGGGGAGCTGTTTTTT
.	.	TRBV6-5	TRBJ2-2	CASGGGLGELFF	TGTGCCAGCGGAGGGGGTTTAGGGGAGCTGTTTTTT
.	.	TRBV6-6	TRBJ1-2	CATSRAGQGYTF	TGTGCCACCTCTCGGGCCGGACAAGGCTACACCTTC
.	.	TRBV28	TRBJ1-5	CASSRGRDLSNQPQHF	TGTGCCAGCAGCCGGGGCCGGGACTTAAGCAATCAGCCCCAGCATTTT
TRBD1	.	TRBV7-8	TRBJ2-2	CASSLGVGQGAGELFF	TGTGCCAGCAGCTTAGGTGTTGGACAGGGGGCCGGGGAGCTGTTTTTT
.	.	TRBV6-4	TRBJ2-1	CASSNEAGYEQFF	TGTGCCAGCAGTAATGAGGCCGGGTATGAGCAGTTCTTC
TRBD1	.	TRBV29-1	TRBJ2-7	CSVLQQLQGFATGEQYF	TGCAGCGTTCTACAACAGTTACAGGGGTTTGCAACCGGCGAGCAGTACTTC
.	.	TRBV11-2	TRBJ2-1	CASSRAAYNEQFF	TGTGCCAGCAGCAGGGCGGCATACAATGAGCAGTTCTTC
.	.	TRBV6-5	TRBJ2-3	CASSYLTVGDTQYF	TGTGCCAGCAGTTACCTGACAGTGGGAGATACGCAGTATTTT
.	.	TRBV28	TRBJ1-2	CASSLLDGYGYTF	TGTGCCAGCAGTCTCCTGGACGGATATGGCTACACCTTC
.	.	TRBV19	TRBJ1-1	CATSTDRNTEAFF	TGTGCCACCTCGACGGACAGGAACACTGAAGCTTTCTTT
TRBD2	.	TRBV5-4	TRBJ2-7	CASSIPGLAGDEQYF	TGTGCCAGCAGCATCCCGGGACTAGCGGGAGACGAGCAGTACTTC
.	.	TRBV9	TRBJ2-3	CASSRQYTDTQYF	TGTGCCAGCAGCCGACAGTACACAGATACGCAGTATTTT
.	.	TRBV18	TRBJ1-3	CASSPGVFSGNTIYF	TGTGCCAGCTCACCAGGGGTGTTCTCTGGAAACACCATATATTTT
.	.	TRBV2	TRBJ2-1	CASNSEFPPRLF	TGTGCCAGCAATAGTGAGTTCCCCCCGCGGCTCTTC
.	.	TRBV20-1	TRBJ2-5	CSARREETQYF	TGCAGTGCTAGGCGGGAAGAGACCCAGTACTTC
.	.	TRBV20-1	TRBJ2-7	CSATLREQYF	TGCAGTGCCACGTTGAGGGAGCAGTACTTC
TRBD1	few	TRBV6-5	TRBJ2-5	CASSYSGTAQETQYF	TGTGCCAGCAGTTACTCCGGGACAGCACAAGAGACCCAGTACTTC
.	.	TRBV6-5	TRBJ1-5	CASEWQAHNQPQHF	TGTGCCAGCGAATGGCAGGCCCACAATCAGCCCCAGCATTTT
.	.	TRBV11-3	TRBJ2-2	CASSLEREGFDTGELFF	TGTGCCAGCAGCTTAGAGCGGGAAGGGTTCGACACCGGGGAGCTGTTTTTT
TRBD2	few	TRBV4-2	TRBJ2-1	CASSQDGLAGANEQFF	TGTGCCAGCAGCCAAGATGGACTAGCGGGAGCCAATGAGCAGTTCTTC
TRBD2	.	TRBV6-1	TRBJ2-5	CASSEVRASGQETQYF	TGTGCCAGCAGTGAAGTGCGGGCTAGCGGACAAGAGACCCAGTACTTC
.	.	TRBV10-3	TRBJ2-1	CAISEGQYNEQFF	TGTGCCATCAGTGAAGGGCAGTACAATGAGCAGTTCTTC
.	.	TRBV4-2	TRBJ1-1	CASSQDIRVRKAFF	TGTGCCAGCAGCCAAGACATCCGGGTTAGAAAAGCTTTCTTT
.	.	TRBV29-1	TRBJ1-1	CSVGVVGAFF	TGCAGCGTTGGAGTAGTAGGGGCTTTCTTT
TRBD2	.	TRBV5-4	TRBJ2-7	CASSLGTSVREQYF	TGTGCCAGCAGCTTGGGGACTAGCGTGAGGGAGCAGTACTTC
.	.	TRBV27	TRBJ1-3	CASSTPQGSSSGNTIYF	TGTGCCAGCAGTACCCCACAGGGTTCCTCCTCTGGAAACACCATATATTTT
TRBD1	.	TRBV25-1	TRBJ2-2	CASSRQGATGELFF	TGTGCCAGCAGCCGACAGGGGGCTACCGGGGAGCTGTTTTTT
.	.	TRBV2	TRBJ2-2	CASRNQGGNTGELFF	TGTGCCAGCAGGAACCAGGGGGGGAACACCGGGGAGCTGTTTTTT
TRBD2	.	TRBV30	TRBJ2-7	CAWRAGLAVYEQYF	TGTGCCTGGAGGGCGGGACTAGCGGTCTACGAGCAGTACTTC
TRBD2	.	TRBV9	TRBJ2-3	CASSVTRTSGTDTQYF	TGTGCCAGCAGCGTAACCCGGACTAGCGGCACAGATACGCAGTATTTT
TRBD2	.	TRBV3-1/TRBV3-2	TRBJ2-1	CASSQDLLASSSYNEQFF	TGTGCCAGCAGCCAAGATCTACTAGCGAGTAGCTCCTACAATGAGCAGTTCTTC